One and the same sample provided the 3 T cell receptor beta chains below, sequenced in a study of shared clonotypes between healthy human individuals. Produced via immunoSEQ multiplex PCR; TCRdb's table is partial and in-frame only. Of approximately 1,500,000 clones listed, roughly 97% were seen once; the top ten hold 1% to 1.5%. Sequencing was performed on naive CD4+ T cells sorted from blood. Subset indicated: CD45RA+ positively selected. The receptors here all came from a young man in good health.

The chain employs TRBV5-1 and TRBJ2-1, with 11 bases identical to TRBD2. The CDR3 extends over 15 amino acids. J was trimmed by 8 bases and V by 2 bases; bases with no gene match: 6. Looked up from germline, CDR1 is SGHRS and CDR2 is YFSETQ. The chain's CDR3 is CASSFRLAGQDEQFF. CDR3 sequence (DNA): TGCGCCAGCAGCTTCCGACTAGCGGGGCAGGATGAGCAGTTCTTC. Together with reference TRBV5-1 and TRBJ2-1, the CDR3 gives the full variable domain: KAGVTQTPRYLIKTRGQQVTLSCSPISGHRSVSWYQQTPGQGLQFLFEYFSETQRNKGNFPGRFSGRQFSNSRSEMNVSTLELGDSALYLCASSFRLAGQDEQFFGPGTRLTVL.

The rearrangement links TRBV27 to TRBJ1-1, with no clear D. Germline CDR1 and CDR2: MNHEY and SMNVEV (reference sequence). The CDR3 is 15 residues long. Trimming pared 5 bases from V and 0 bases from J, leaving 13 bases between. CDR3: CASSSRPGMNTEAFF. The CDR3 DNA is TGTGCCAGCAGTAGCCGACCGGGCATGAACACTGAAGCTTTCTTT.

The chain links TRBV27 to TRBJ2-7; TRBD2 matches 11 bases. The ends lost 4 bases at V and 4 bases at J; junction bases unmatched: 6. CDR1 and CDR2 from the germline V gene are MNHEY and SMNVEV (reference sequence). The CDR3 spans 15 residues. This chain's CDR3 is CASSSTSGRSYEQYF. CDR3 in DNA: TGTGCCAGCAGTTCCACTAGCGGGAGAAGTTACGAGCAGTACTTC.